This T cell receptor (beta chain) was recovered during a study of hypomethylating agent response in myelodysplastic syndrome. TCRdb keeps only in-frame clones here, not all; method: immunoSEQ multiplex PCR. The sample lists about 1,900 clones, about 89% occurring once. The ends lost 5 bases at V and 6 bases at J; junction bases unmatched: 10. Germline V gene sequence: CDR1 SGHVS, CDR2 FQNEAQ. The CDR3 loop spans 17 amino acids. The material sequenced was bone marrow, taken before or after starting hypomethylating agent treatment for myelodysplastic syndrome (not recorded which). V usage is TRBV7-8 and J usage is TRBJ2-1; 13 nucleotides agree with TRBD2. The receptor was derived from a human donor with myelodysplastic syndrome. In DNA, the CDR3 is TGTGCCAGCAGCCCTACGACTAGCGGGGGGCACGGCAATGAGCAGTTCTTC. Protein sequence: CASSPTTSGGHGNEQFF.